The T cell receptor beta chain under discussion was sequenced for a study of OX40 agonist ivuxolimab in advanced cancers. Clones were read by immunoSEQ multiplex PCR, and TCRdb kept only the in-frame ones, dropping some. Found here are about 50,000 clones, 80% of them singletons; the top ten hold around 4%. Germline CDR1 reads MDHEN; CDR2 reads SYDVKM. The ends were cut back, 4 bases at V and 0 bases at J, with 10 bases in the middle. The CDR3 is 15 residues long. The V call is TRBV28, the J call TRBJ2-4; D not resolved. Sequenced here: CD4+ or CD8+ T cells sorted from blood, sampled in a trial of the OX40 agonist ivuxolimab. This receptor was identified in an adult with an advanced solid tumor such as melanoma, head and neck, liver or kidney cancer. The CDR3 loop is CASSSGGLAKNIQYF. The CDR3 DNA reads as TGTGCCAGCAGTTCCGGCGGCCTAGCCAAAAACATTCAGTACTTC. The whole variable domain, filled in from reference TRBV28 and TRBJ2-4, reads DVKVTQSSRYLVKRTGEKVFLECVQDMDHENMFWYRQDPGLGLRLIYFSYDVKMKEKGDIPEGYSVSREKKERFSLILESASTNQTSMYLCASSSGGLAKNIQYFGAGTRLSVL.